This TCR beta chain was profiled in a study of regulatory T cells in long-lasting Graves disease. General study points: There was favoring of TRBV28, TRBJ1-2 and TRBJ2-5 in persistent disease.

This clonotype was counted only a few times. The target antigen is unknown. CDR1 and CDR2 (germline): SGHTA, FQGNSA. V lost 1 base and J lost 4, with 5 bases in between. The CDR3 runs 14 residues. Arm-PCR of CDR3 regions and iRepertoire HTBI primers were used to build TCR beta libraries. In TCRdb, the multiplex PCR reads were re-called with MiXCR into one record per CDR3 protein. This sample yields around 400,000 distinct CDR3 sequences, of which about 15% are seen a single time; about 8% belongs to the top ten. Time point here: newly diagnosed GD, antithyroid drugs for less than 3 months. Making the TCR library involved RNA that had been extracted from PBMCs. These data also formed part of another study, on T cells in Graves' hyperthyroidism and ophthalmopathy. That work contributes: TCR CDR3 regions were first amplified by RT-PCR with HTBI primers.

The sequence derives from a woman aged 40-49 years with Graves disease. The V call is TRBV7-2, the J call TRBJ1-6; D ambiguous. The sample here was peripheral blood mononuclear cells (PBMCs), taken at new diagnosis, from a patient treated with antithyroid drugs. The CDR3 DNA reads as TGTGCCAGCAGCTTAGACGGATATAATTCACCCCTCCACTTT. This sequence encodes CASSLDGYNSPLHF.